The 15 T cell receptor beta chains below were found in one sample sequenced in a study of T cell responses to AZD1222 COVID-19 vaccine. Some clones are missing from TCRdb's copy, which holds only in-frame ones; the method was immunoSEQ multiplex PCR. The sample yields around 160,000 clones, 94% seen once. The sequencing here drew on peripheral blood, taken 28 days after the second AZD1222 dose. The receptors here all came from an adult who received the AZD1222 COVID-19 vaccine.

The chain combines TRBV5-1 with TRBJ2-7; 7 bases fit TRBD1. The CDR3 runs to 13 residues. Trimming at V came to 4 bases and at J to 4 bases, leaving 5 bases not matched to a gene. Germline CDR1 reads SGHRS; CDR2 reads YFSETQ. CDR3 DNA sequence: TGCGCCAGCAGCCCGGACAGGCCTTACGAGCAGTACTTC. As protein: CASSPDRPYEQYF.

This clone was detected once. The chain has TRBV4-3 and TRBJ1-3, with 8 bases lining up with TRBD1. The CDR3 runs to 15 residues. The V segment lost 5 bases and the J segment 2 bases; nucleotides outside the gene matches: 5. Germline loops: CDR1 LGHNA, CDR2 YSLEER. In DNA form, the CDR3 reads TGCGCCAGCAGCGAGGACAGGGTAGCTGGAAACACCATATATTTT. Translating it yields CASSEDRVAGNTIYF.

This chain connects TRBV7-9 to TRBJ2-5; D remains ambiguous. Germline CDR1 and CDR2: SEHNR and FQNEAQ (reference sequence). V was trimmed by 0 bases and J by 0 bases, leaving 11 bases between them. The CDR3 runs to 16 residues. The DNA for the CDR3 is TGTGCCAGCAGCTTAGCGCAGCGTACGTACCAAGAGACCCAGTACTTC. Protein: CASSLAQRTYQETQYF. Complete variable domain (other parts from reference TRBV7-9 and TRBJ2-5): DTGVSQNPRHKITKRGQNVTFRCDPISEHNRLYWYRQTLGQGPEFLTYFQNEAQLEKSRLLSDRFSAERPKGSFSTLEIQRTEQGDSAMYLCASSLAQRTYQETQYFGPGTRLLVL.

This clone has just a few counts. This chain links TRBV18 with TRBJ1-5, with D maybe TRBD1 (6 bases). V was cut by 4 bases and J by 3 bases, with 7 bases left in between. Germline CDR1 reads KGHSH; CDR2 reads LQKENI. This CDR3 comprises 13 residues. CDR3 protein: CASSRQDNQPQHF. The CDR3, as DNA: TGTGCCAGCTCACGACAGGACAATCAGCCCCAGCATTTT. Complete variable domain (other parts from reference TRBV18 and TRBJ1-5): NAGVMQNPRHLVRRRGQEARLRCSPMKGHSHVYWYRQLPEEGLKFMVYLQKENIIDESGMPKERFSAEFPKEGPSILRIQQVVRGDSAAYFCASSRQDNQPQHFGDGTRLSIL.

This chain uses TRBV24-1 with TRBJ2-1; TRBD1 aligns across 7 bases. Trimming at V came to 2 bases and at J to 6 bases, leaving 3 bases not matched to a gene. The CDR3 runs to 14 residues. The germline CDR1 and CDR2 sequences are KGHDR and SFDVKD. For the CDR3, the DNA is TGTGCCACCAGTGATTGGTCAGGGGGCAATGAGCAGTTCTTC. It is translated as CATSDWSGGNEQFF.

This chain joins TRBV6-2 or TRBV6-3 and TRBJ2-7; D possibly corresponds to TRBD2 (5 bases). This CDR3 is 13 amino acids long. V was cut by 6 bases and J by 3 bases, with 12 bases left in between. CDR1 and CDR2 (germline): MNHEY, SVGEGT. CDR3 sequence (DNA): TGTGCCAGCAGCCACGGGGTGAGCTACGAGCAGTACTTC. This translates into CASSHGVSYEQYF.

The count of this clone is one. The genes are TRBV28 and TRBJ1-1, with a weak D call TRBD1 (5 bases). The germline V gene encodes CDR1 MDHEN and CDR2 SYDVKM. V lost 8 bases and J 0 bases, leaving 19 bases between the germline ends. CDR3 length: 16 residues. CDR3 residues: CASGTPGMALNTEAFF. The CDR3 DNA reads as TGTGCCAGCGGGACCCCAGGGATGGCACTGAACACTGAAGCTTTCTTT.

This rearrangement joins TRBV7-8 to TRBJ2-5; 9 bases align to TRBD2. The trim removed 5 bases at V and 7 bases at J, leaving 14 bases unmatched. This CDR3 is built from 16 residues. Germline V gene sequence: CDR1 SGHVS, CDR2 FQNEAQ. The CDR3 nucleotides are TGTGCCAGCAGCCTACTAGCGGGCCATGCGGGAGGGACCCAGTACTTC. Translated: CASSLLAGHAGGTQYF.

This chain connects TRBV29-1 to TRBJ1-2; possible D gene TRBD1, 5 bases. Germline V gene data show CDR1 as SQVTM and CDR2 as ANQGSEA. Trimming removed 1 base from V and 5 bases from J, with 11 bases in between. This CDR3 spans 13 amino acids. As DNA, the CDR3 is TGCAGCGTTGAAGGCCCGGGACCTTATGGCTACACCTTC. Encoded protein: CSVEGPGPYGYTF.

The chain links TRBV18 to TRBJ1-5; perhaps TRBD1 as D (6 bases). This CDR3 has 13 residues. Trimming left V 11 bases short and J 6 bases short, with 17 bases between. CDR1 is KGHSH, CDR2 LQKENI, per germline. CDR3 DNA: TGTGCCGGCAGCTCCGGGACAAGTCAGCCCCAGCATTTT. Translated: CAGSSGTSQPQHF.

V usage is TRBV11-3 and J usage is TRBJ2-1; 9 positions match TRBD2. The germline V gene encodes CDR1 SGHNT and CDR2 YENEEA. V was pared by 3 bases and J by 4 bases, with 4 bases of the junction left unmatched. The CDR3 spans 15 residues. The CDR3 bases are TGTGCCAGCAGCTTGGCACTAGCGGGTTACAATGAGCAGTTCTTC. It codes for CASSLALAGYNEQFF.

The J gene is TRBJ2-7, the V gene TRBV19; D remains unclear. V dropped 1 base and J dropped 2 bases, with 9 bases sitting between them. The CDR3 has 14 amino acids. Germline loops: CDR1 LNHDA, CDR2 SQIVND (reference sequence). The CDR3 is CASSIGWPPYEQYF. As DNA, the CDR3 is TGTGCCAGTAGTATAGGGTGGCCACCCTACGAGCAGTACTTC.

The chain combines TRBV4-1 with TRBJ1-3; D gene uncertain. Trimming removed 0 bases at V and 3 bases at J, with 12 bases between. Per the germline V gene, CDR1 is MGHRA and CDR2 is YSYEKL. This CDR3 has 16 amino acids. The CDR3 DNA sequence: TGCGCCAGCAGCCAAGAAGGTACGGACGTTGGAAACACCATATATTTT. Protein: CASSQEGTDVGNTIYF.

This chain uses TRBV24-1 with TRBJ1-1; TRBD1 matches 8 bases. The CDR3 is 16 residues long. V was pared by 6 bases and J by 0 bases, with 8 bases of the junction left unmatched. Germline V CDR1 and CDR2: KGHDR, SFDVKD. Written as DNA, the CDR3 is TGTGCCACCAGTCAGGGGGCGACCACCCTGAACACTGAAGCTTTCTTT. Its translation is CATSQGATTLNTEAFF.

This clone was seen at least ten times. The chain carries TRBV6-5 and TRBJ2-2, with no clear D. Looked up from germline, CDR1 is MNHEY and CDR2 is SVGAGI. The V end lost 8 bases, the J end lost 2 bases, and 9 bases lay between the germline ends. This CDR3 is built from 13 residues. CDR3 coding DNA: TGTGCCAGCGTCATTCGCAACACCGGGGAGCTGTTTTTT. Amino acids: CASVIRNTGELFF.